The entry that follows covers one TCR beta chain sequence. This entry is derived from a study of blood T cell repertoires in COVID-19. Study details: Samples taken during acute and convalescent COVID-19 were collected in the United States, Italy and Spain.

In the original processing: Amplification with reference gene primers provided the estimates of nucleated cell counts. The repertoire was sequenced with immunoSEQ multiplex PCR; TCRdb's copy has only in-frame clones and lacks some. V, J and clone size are those of that table, while D and trimming were read from the DNA. The table records 99,000 or so clones, approximately 82% of them present only once. This CDR3 is 13 amino acids long. The V gene's germline CDR1 is SGHNT and CDR2 YYREEE (reference sequence). The germline V and J ends were trimmed by 2 bases and 6 bases, with 11 bases remaining between them.

The sequence was obtained from a woman aged 80 or over with acute or convalescent COVID-19. The sample was peripheral blood. V is TRBV5-4 and J is TRBJ1-2; tentatively, D is TRBD1 (5 bases). The CDR3, as DNA: TGTGCCAGCAGCTTTGGGGGAGGAGATGGCTACACCTTC. This encodes CASSFGGGDGYTF. The full variable domain, with the rest looked up from reference TRBV5-4 and TRBJ1-2, is ETGVTQSPTHLIKTRGQQVTLRCSSQSGHNTVSWYQQALGQGPQFIFQYYREEENGRGNFPPRFSGLQFPNYSSELNVNALELDDSALYLCASSFGGGDGYTFGSGTRLTVV.